This is a list of T cell receptor beta chains from one sample in a study of T-cell memory formation after mild COVID-19. TCRdb re-derived calls from the 5' RACE reads in MiXCR, one entry per CDR3 protein. This table holds roughly 130,000 distinct CDR3 sequences, over 15% found once. Sequences were obtained from PBMCs or a T cell subset sorted from them (not recorded which). The receptors derive from a man between 18 and 29 years old who had mild COVID-19 (a few samples of this study predate the infection). Cell type and time point are not known. Both conserved end residues are part of each CDR3. D genes are given only for firm matches. Clone size is stated in some rows and not others, as once, few, many or a class when expanded.

DNA: TGTGCCAGCAGCCAAGTGGGGGCGAGGGAGCAGTTCTTC
CDR3: CASSQVGAREQFF
D: .
J: TRBJ2-1
V: TRBV3-1
size: few

DNA: TGCAGTGCTAGAGATGCAGGGGGCAATCAGCCCCAGCATTTT
CDR3: CSARDAGGNQPQHF
D: .
J: TRBJ1-5
V: TRBV20-1
size: .

DNA: TGTGCCAGCAGAGACCCAGGGGAAGGGGTAGATACGCAGTATTTT
CDR3: CASRDPGEGVDTQYF
D: .
J: TRBJ2-3
V: TRBV11-2
size: few

DNA: TGCAGTGCTAGAGAAGGATTATTACAAGAGACCCAGTACTTC
CDR3: CSAREGLLQETQYF
D: .
J: TRBJ2-5
V: TRBV20-1
size: .

DNA: TGTGCCAGCAGCTTGGGACAGGGTCGCGCGCAGTTCTTC
CDR3: CASSLGQGRAQFF
D: TRBD1
J: TRBJ2-1
V: TRBV7-2
size: many

DNA: TGTGCCAGCTCACGGGCAGAAGGCTCCTACGAGCAGTACTTC
CDR3: CASSRAEGSYEQYF
D: .
J: TRBJ2-7
V: TRBV18
size: few

DNA: TGCGCCAGCAGCCAGGTACCGAGACCCACGATCTACGAGCAGTACTTC
CDR3: CASSQVPRPTIYEQYF
D: .
J: TRBJ2-7
V: TRBV4-3
size: few

DNA: TGCGCCAGCAGCGGTTACACTACCGGGACAGGCGTAACAGATACGCAGTATTTT
CDR3: CASSGYTTGTGVTDTQYF
D: TRBD1
J: TRBJ2-3
V: TRBV5-1
size: .

DNA: TGTGCCAGCAGCGTAGACGTCCGAGCGGCAAACACCGGGGAGCTGTTTTTT
CDR3: CASSVDVRAANTGELFF
D: .
J: TRBJ2-2
V: TRBV9
size: few

DNA: TGCGCCAGCAGCTTGGCATCCCTAGCGGGAACAGATACGCAGTATTTT
CDR3: CASSLASLAGTDTQYF
D: TRBD2
J: TRBJ2-3
V: TRBV5-1
size: many

DNA: TGCAGCGTTGGTGTGGGCGGCCGAGGTGCTTTCTTT
CDR3: CSVGVGGRGAFF
D: .
J: TRBJ1-1
V: TRBV29-1
size: few

DNA: TGTGCCAGCAGTTTATGGTTAGGAGACTCCTACAATGAGCAGTTCTTC
CDR3: CASSLWLGDSYNEQFF
D: .
J: TRBJ2-1
V: TRBV12-3/TRBV12-4
size: few

DNA: TGTGCCAGCAGCTTACACGGGAGGAATTCACCCCTCCACTTT
CDR3: CASSLHGRNSPLHF
D: .
J: TRBJ1-6
V: TRBV7-3
size: .

DNA: TGTGCCAGCAGCCAGTTCGCGAACGATCAGCCCCAGCATTTT
CDR3: CASSQFANDQPQHF
D: .
J: TRBJ1-5
V: TRBV7-2
size: few

DNA: TGTGCCAGCAGTTCCGAAGCCGGAGGGGCTGGGTACGAGCAGTACTTC
CDR3: CASSSEAGGAGYEQYF
D: .
J: TRBJ2-7
V: TRBV6-2/TRBV6-3
size: .

DNA: TGTGCCAGCAGCAAAGACAGGGGACAAGAGACCCAGTACTTC
CDR3: CASSKDRGQETQYF
D: TRBD1
J: TRBJ2-5
V: TRBV7-2
size: .

DNA: TGTGCCAGCAGCTTAGGGGGAGGCACAGTGCTAGCCAAAAACATTCAGTACTTC
CDR3: CASSLGGGTVLAKNIQYF
D: .
J: TRBJ2-4
V: TRBV7-2
size: .

DNA: TGTGCCAGCAGCTTAGCGGTTCTAGACGAGCAGTACTTC
CDR3: CASSLAVLDEQYF
D: .
J: TRBJ2-7
V: TRBV7-2
size: .

DNA: TGTGCCAGCAGCTTAAGCGGGCCAGATACGCAGTATTTT
CDR3: CASSLSGPDTQYF
D: .
J: TRBJ2-3
V: TRBV13
size: .

DNA: TGTGCCAGCAGCCAACAACGGGGGTACCAAGAGACCCAGTACTTC
CDR3: CASSQQRGYQETQYF
D: .
J: TRBJ2-5
V: TRBV3-1
size: many

DNA: TGTGCCAGCAGCTTAGCCGTCGGACAGGTTAGCAATCAGCCCCAGCATTTT
CDR3: CASSLAVGQVSNQPQHF
D: TRBD1
J: TRBJ1-5
V: TRBV7-2
size: .

DNA: TGTGCCAGCAGTCGTCGAACCGGGGGGGCCGAGGACTACGAGCAGTACTTC
CDR3: CASSRRTGGAEDYEQYF
D: TRBD2
J: TRBJ2-7
V: TRBV6-5
size: many

DNA: TGTGCCAGCAAACAGGTTAACTCCTACGAGCAGTACTTC
CDR3: CASKQVNSYEQYF
D: .
J: TRBJ2-7
V: TRBV12-3/TRBV12-4
size: .

DNA: TGCAGTGCTAGACCGGGGGCGGGAGGAAACACCATATATTTT
CDR3: CSARPGAGGNTIYF
D: .
J: TRBJ1-3
V: TRBV20-1
size: few

DNA: TGCAGCGTTGAGCCCAGGCTAGCTGACTATGGCTACACCTTC
CDR3: CSVEPRLADYGYTF
D: .
J: TRBJ1-2
V: TRBV29-1
size: .

DNA: TGCAGTGCTAGAGGAAGTTCTGAGACCCAGTACTTC
CDR3: CSARGSSETQYF
D: .
J: TRBJ2-5
V: TRBV20-1
size: .

DNA: TGTGCCAGCAGCTTAGGCCCCAGCGGGGGGGTGTCCTACAATGAGCAGTTCTTC
CDR3: CASSLGPSGGVSYNEQFF
D: TRBD2
J: TRBJ2-1
V: TRBV7-8
size: few